This is a list of T cell receptor beta chains from one sample in a study of blood T cell repertoires in COVID-19. Sequencing was performed with immunoSEQ multiplex PCR; in TCRdb, only in-frame clones are kept and a portion is missing. The sample records tens of thousands of clones, around 80% being singletons. The sequenced sample consisted of peripheral blood. The receptors come from a woman aged 80 or older with active or convalescent COVID-19. Both conserved end residues are part of each CDR3. The D gene is left open where the match is weak. Clone size, where shown, is once, few, many, or a class for clones that have expanded.

d_gene | abundance | j_gene | v_gene | CDR3aa | CDR3nt
TRBD1 | - | TRBJ1-1 | TRBV18 | CASSSGGNTEAFF | TGTGCCAGCTCTTCAGGGGGGAACACTGAAGCTTTCTTT
- | - | TRBJ2-2 | TRBV21-1 | CASEGAANTGELFF | TGTGCCAGTGAGGGGGCAGCGAACACCGGGGAGCTGTTTTTT
- | - | TRBJ1-2 | TRBV29-1 | CSVETRTYGYTF | TGCAGCGTTGAGACACGGACTTATGGCTACACCTTC
TRBD2 | - | TRBJ2-1 | TRBV6-2/TRBV6-3 | CASSYSIGGRENNEQFF | TGTGCCAGCAGTTACTCGATCGGCGGGAGGGAAAACAATGAGCAGTTCTTC
- | - | TRBJ1-4 | TRBV18 | CASSRPGATNEKLFF | TGTGCCAGCTCACGACCCGGGGCAACTAATGAAAAACTGTTTTTT
TRBD1 | - | TRBJ2-7 | TRBV3-1/TRBV3-2 | CASSRGTGGDDEQYF | TGTGCCAGCAGCCGAGGGACAGGGGGCGACGACGAGCAGTACTTC
TRBD1 | - | TRBJ2-6 | TRBV18 | CASSPSGTGSSGANVLTF | TGTGCCAGCTCACCATCCGGGACAGGGAGCTCTGGGGCCAACGTCCTGACTTTC
- | - | TRBJ2-1 | TRBV7-2 | CASGGDNEQFF | TGTGCCAGCGGAGGGGACAATGAGCAGTTCTTC
- | few | TRBJ1-5 | TRBV28 | CASSSIRGYQPQHF | TGTGCCAGCAGTTCGATCAGAGGATATCAGCCCCAGCATTTT
TRBD2 | - | TRBJ2-7 | TRBV5-4 | CASSLQLAGVIVSGQYF | TGTGCCAGCAGCTTGCAACTAGCGGGGGTAATCGTATCCGGGCAGTACTTC
- | - | TRBJ1-3 | TRBV10-3 | CAISESISGNTIYF | TGTGCCATCAGTGAGTCCATCTCTGGAAACACCATATATTTT